This TCR beta chain is drawn from a study of blood T cells in healthy people across ages. Through a sample-barcoded 5' primer and a J-beta primer mix, a second PCR was run for roughly 6 to 12 cycles. TCRdb processed the 5' RACE reads anew with MiXCR; each CDR3 protein has one entry. The sample contains 1.5 million to 2 million distinct CDR3 sequences, roughly 50% of which appear only once. The CDR3 is 16 amino acids. The J segment lost 4 bases and the V segment lost 6 bases, leaving 14 bases of the junction unmatched. The germline V gene has CDR1 DFQATT and CDR2 SNEGSKA (reference sequence). The source is a woman aged 40 to 50 in good health. Sequencing input: blood. The genes are TRBV20-1 and TRBJ2-7; TRBD2 matches at 11 bases. DNA of the CDR3: TGCAGTGCGCCGAGTAGCGGGGGGGCCTCTACATACGAGCAGTACTTC. Translated, it gives CSAPSSGGASTYEQYF.